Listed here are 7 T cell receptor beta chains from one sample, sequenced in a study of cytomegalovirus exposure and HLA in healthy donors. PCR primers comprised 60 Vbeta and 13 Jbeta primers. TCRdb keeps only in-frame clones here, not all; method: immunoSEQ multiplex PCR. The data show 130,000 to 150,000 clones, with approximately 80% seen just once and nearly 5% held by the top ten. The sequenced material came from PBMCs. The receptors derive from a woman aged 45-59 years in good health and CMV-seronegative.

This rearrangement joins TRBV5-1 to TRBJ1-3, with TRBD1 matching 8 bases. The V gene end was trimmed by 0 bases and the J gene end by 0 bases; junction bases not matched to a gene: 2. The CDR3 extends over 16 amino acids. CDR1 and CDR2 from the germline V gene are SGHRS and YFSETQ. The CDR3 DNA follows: TGCGCCAGCAGCTTGGCAGGGGGCAACTCTGGAAACACCATATATTTT. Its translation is CASSLAGGNSGNTIYF.

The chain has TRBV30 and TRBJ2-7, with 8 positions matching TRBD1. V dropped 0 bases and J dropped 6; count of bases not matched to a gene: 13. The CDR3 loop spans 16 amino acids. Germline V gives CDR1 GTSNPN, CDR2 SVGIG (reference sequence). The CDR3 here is CAWSVRRTGMGSEQYF. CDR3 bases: TGTGCCTGGAGTGTACGGAGGACAGGGATGGGGTCCGAGCAGTACTTC.

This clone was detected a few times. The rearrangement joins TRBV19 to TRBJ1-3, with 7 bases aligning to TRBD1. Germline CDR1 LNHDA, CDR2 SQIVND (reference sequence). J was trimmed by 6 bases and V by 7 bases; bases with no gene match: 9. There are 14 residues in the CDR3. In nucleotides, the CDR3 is TGTGCCAGTAACGAGGGGGCGAACGAAAACACCATATATTTT. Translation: CASNEGANENTIYF.

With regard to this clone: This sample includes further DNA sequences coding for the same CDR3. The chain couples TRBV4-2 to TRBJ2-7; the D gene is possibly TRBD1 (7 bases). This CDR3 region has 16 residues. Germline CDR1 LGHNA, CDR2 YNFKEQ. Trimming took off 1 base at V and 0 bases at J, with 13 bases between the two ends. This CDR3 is CASSQGGQGGSYEQYF. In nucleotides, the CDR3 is TGTGCCAGCAGCCAAGGAGGCCAGGGGGGCTCCTACGAGCAGTACTTC.

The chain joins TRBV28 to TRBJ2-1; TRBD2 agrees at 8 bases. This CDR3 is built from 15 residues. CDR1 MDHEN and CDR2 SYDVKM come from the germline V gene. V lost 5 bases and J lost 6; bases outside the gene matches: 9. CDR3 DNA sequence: TGTGCCAGCAGTCCGAACCGGGGGGGTCGCAATGAGCAGTTCTTC. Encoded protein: CASSPNRGGRNEQFF. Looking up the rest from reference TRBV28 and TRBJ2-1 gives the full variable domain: DVKVTQSSRYLVKRTGEKVFLECVQDMDHENMFWYRQDPGLGLRLIYFSYDVKMKEKGDIPEGYSVSREKKERFSLILESASTNQTSMYLCASSPNRGGRNEQFFGPGTRLTVL.

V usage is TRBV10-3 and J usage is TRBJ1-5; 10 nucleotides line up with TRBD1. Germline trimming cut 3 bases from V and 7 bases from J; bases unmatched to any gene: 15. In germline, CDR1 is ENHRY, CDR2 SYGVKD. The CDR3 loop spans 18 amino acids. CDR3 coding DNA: TGTGCCATCAGTGAATTGAAAGGACAGGGGGTGCCTGGGCAGCCCCAGCATTTT. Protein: CAISELKGQGVPGQPQHF.

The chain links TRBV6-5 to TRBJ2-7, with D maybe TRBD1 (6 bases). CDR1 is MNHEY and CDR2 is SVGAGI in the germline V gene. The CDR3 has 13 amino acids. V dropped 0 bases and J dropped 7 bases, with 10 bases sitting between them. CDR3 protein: CASSYSTRGEQYF. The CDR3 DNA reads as TGTGCCAGCAGTTACTCGACCAGGGGAGAGCAGTACTTC.